The source of this T cell receptor beta chain is a study of blood T cell repertoires in COVID-19 (dated by TCRdb to 2020 to 2022). Study-wide context: Collaborator samples came from the United States, Italy and Spain and covered acute and convalescent phases of COVID-19. The prospective study material was composed of cDNA or gDNA derived from T cells, B-cell-depleted T cells, or PBMCs. Deeply sampled blood TCRbeta repertoires from subjects exposed to, actively infected with, or recovered from COVID-19 were included in the dataset. The repertoires were made available in a free public database intended to serve as a resource for research on the immune response to SARS-CoV-2. The samples were drawn from the first 160 participants of the ongoing ImmuneRACE study and from some 1,300 subjects provided by 6 global collaborators. Nearly every sample came with metadata listing a de-identified subject ID, COVID-19 status, age in years and sex. Where available, HLA class I and class II types were obtained from metadata supplied by the sample provider rather than from assay-based typing.

Summary of the overall study and its limitations: Clinical and demographic metadata were provided uncurated, with the amount varying by source and participant.

Inclusive of the bounding cysteine and phenylalanine, the CDR3 is 16 residues long. Solely the CDR3 DNA is kept, with 48 bases framed from the first base. Reading the germline V gene gives CDR1 MGHRA and CDR2 YSYEKL. V is shortened by 1 base, J by 3 bases, and the region joining them spans 15 bases. About this clone: Its antigen remains unidentified. One base away there is no much larger clone; base qualities are not given.

TCRbeta CDR3 regions were amplified from genomic DNA by means of the immunoSEQ Assay, a bias-controlled multiplex PCR. The authors' pipeline ran thus. Nucleated cell counts per sample were estimated from amplification of reference gene primers within the assay. Sequence reads were collapsed and filtered to measure the absolute abundance of every unique TCRbeta CDR3 rearrangement. Productive Simpson clonality was computed per sample as the square root of Simpson's diversity index over productive rearrangements. Imported from immuneACCESS, the table was reduced by TCRdb to in-frame sequences with V and J called. These copies leave out some clones; in studies compared against another copy, an unresolved V gene accounts for under half, and the cause of the remainder is not known. The V and J calls and the clone size are those of that table, but D and trimming were determined from the DNA. This sample holds over 120,000 clones; 84% were observed only once. Around 45% of the sample goes to the ten largest clones.

Collaborating institutions collected whole blood in K2EDTA tubes following their own protocols. For TCRbeta analysis, collaborator samples were shipped as frozen whole blood, as isolated PBMCs, or as DNA extracted from either sample type. This sequence uses TRBV4-1 and TRBJ1-2; a tentative D match to TRBD1 spans 6 bases. Sequencing was done on a sample of peripheral blood. The TCR was taken from a human donor in a cohort sampled during active COVID-19. The CDR3 here reads CASSQVRRGLDYGYTF. Here is the DNA: TGCGCCAGCAGCCAAGTAAGGCGGGGGCTTGACTATGGCTACACCTTC.